This note documents a single TCR beta chain sequence. The entry originates in a study of control samples from healthy donors and cancer patients. The V and J ends lost 0 bases and 6 bases respectively, with 7 bases between them. Germline V gene lookup returns CDR1 KGHSH and CDR2 LQKENI. This CDR3 region has 13 residues. Method: immunoSEQ multiplex PCR; TCRdb's copy keeps in-frame clones and lacks some. The sample holds over 120,000 clones; just under 95% are singletons and the top ten take about 14%. The J gene is TRBJ2-3, the V gene TRBV18; no firm D call. This sequence was found in a man in his sixties with colorectal cancer. Material for sequencing was PBMCs. CDR3 bases: TGTGCCAGCTCACCACCGTCGAGGGATACGCAGTATTTT. It encodes CASSPPSRDTQYF.